This T cell receptor beta chain derives from a study of T cells in Graves' hyperthyroidism and ophthalmopathy. CDR3 size: 14 residues. Germline trimming cut 4 bases from V and 3 bases from J; bases unmatched to any gene: 4. The germline V gene encodes CDR1 SGHDT and CDR2 YYEEEE. The CDR3 regions of TCR beta were amplified from RNA transcripts. Primed by the HTBI set, a first-round RT-PCR was run on the TCR CDR3. In TCRdb, the multiplex PCR reads were re-called with MiXCR into one record per CDR3 protein. Among about 360,000 distinct CDR3 sequences listed, roughly 13% were seen once. This clonotype was observed at least ten times.

The source material was blood. The chain uses TRBV5-6 and TRBJ1-5, with TRBD1 matching 7 bases. This sequence was found in a young man with Graves' hyperthyroidism that later progressed to Graves' ophthalmopathy. The chain's CDR3 is CASSVTGANQPQHF. CDR3 DNA sequence: TGTGCCAGCAGCGTCACAGGGGCCAATCAGCCCCAGCATTTT.